The rows below give T cell receptor beta chains drawn from one sample of a study of blood T cells in healthy people across ages. In TCRdb, the 5' RACE reads were re-called with MiXCR into one record per CDR3 protein. The table records under 800,000 distinct CDR3 sequences, around 21% of them present only once. The sample consisted of blood. Receptors were obtained from a man aged 65 to 79 in good health. Both conserved end residues are trimmed from each CDR3. The order of the fields is V gene, D gene, CDR3 protein. The D gene is left open where the match is weak.

V gene: TRBV20-1
D gene: .
CDR3 protein: SARGQAGANVLT

V gene: TRBV5-5
D gene: .
CDR3 protein: ASSANTNEQF

V gene: TRBV9
D gene: .
CDR3 protein: ASSEGLASRDTQY

V gene: TRBV7-2
D gene: .
CDR3 protein: ASSLAGLTGELF

V gene: TRBV4-1
D gene: .
CDR3 protein: ASSQTRGNYGYT

V gene: TRBV2
D gene: .
CDR3 protein: ASNTGTGETQY

V gene: TRBV20-1
D gene: TRBD2
CDR3 protein: SARKLAGGLSDTQY

V gene: TRBV29-1
D gene: .
CDR3 protein: SVRTTDNKNIQY

V gene: TRBV4-2
D gene: TRBD2
CDR3 protein: ASSQDPGTSGFNEQF

V gene: TRBV5-1
D gene: TRBD2
CDR3 protein: ASRGTSGSLTGELF

V gene: TRBV4-2
D gene: TRBD2
CDR3 protein: ASSPLAGLNEQF

V gene: TRBV18
D gene: .
CDR3 protein: ASSPRITSYNEQF

V gene: TRBV6-5
D gene: .
CDR3 protein: ASSPISRGEQF

V gene: TRBV20-1
D gene: TRBD1
CDR3 protein: SARETGDGYT

V gene: TRBV9
D gene: .
CDR3 protein: ASSPSDSRWDGYT

V gene: TRBV20-1
D gene: .
CDR3 protein: SARDLLTIQETQY

V gene: TRBV10-3
D gene: TRBD2
CDR3 protein: AISGGSGRAFSSYEQY

V gene: TRBV19
D gene: TRBD1
CDR3 protein: ASSIDQDRVNQPQH

V gene: TRBV7-6
D gene: TRBD1
CDR3 protein: ASSRGTGSSGANVLT

V gene: TRBV19
D gene: .
CDR3 protein: ASRGQPEKLF

V gene: TRBV29-1
D gene: .
CDR3 protein: SVDSGPYEQY

V gene: TRBV6-5
D gene: TRBD2
CDR3 protein: ASSSSGLAVPYHEQF

V gene: TRBV7-8
D gene: .
CDR3 protein: ASSFWTPLAEVYEQY

V gene: TRBV6-4
D gene: TRBD1
CDR3 protein: ASGTGHTDTQY

V gene: TRBV6-1
D gene: .
CDR3 protein: ASSVNAGTGGNTIY

V gene: TRBV12-5
D gene: TRBD1
CDR3 protein: ASGLAQGASDEQY

V gene: TRBV28
D gene: .
CDR3 protein: ASSLWQQQY